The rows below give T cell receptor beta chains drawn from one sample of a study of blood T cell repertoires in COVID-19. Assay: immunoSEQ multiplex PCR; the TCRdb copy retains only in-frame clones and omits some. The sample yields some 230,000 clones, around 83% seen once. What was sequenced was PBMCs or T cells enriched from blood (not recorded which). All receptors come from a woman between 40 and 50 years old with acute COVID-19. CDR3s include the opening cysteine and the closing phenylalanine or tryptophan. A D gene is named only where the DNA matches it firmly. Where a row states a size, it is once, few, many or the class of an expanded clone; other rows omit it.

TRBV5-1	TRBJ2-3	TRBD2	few	TGCGCCAGCAGCTTGTTGGGGACTAGAAGCACAGATACGCAGTATTTT	CASSLLGTRSTDTQYF
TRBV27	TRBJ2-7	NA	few	TGTGCCAGCACCTCCCAGGTTACAGGGAGCGCCTACGAGCAGTACTTC	CASTSQVTGSAYEQYF
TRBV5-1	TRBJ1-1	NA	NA	TGCGCCAGCAGCTTGGAGGGGACTGAAGCTTTCTTT	CASSLEGTEAFF
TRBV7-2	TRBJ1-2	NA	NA	TGTGCCAGCAGCTGGACAGCTAACTATGGCTACACCTTC	CASSWTANYGYTF
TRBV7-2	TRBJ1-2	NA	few	TGTGCCAGCAGCTTTTCCTGGACAGAAGCTAACTATGGCTACACCTTC	CASSFSWTEANYGYTF
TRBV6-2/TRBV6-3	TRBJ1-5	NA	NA	TGTGCCAGCAGCCCCGCTACAGGGTATAGCAATCAGCCCCAGCATTTT	CASSPATGYSNQPQHF
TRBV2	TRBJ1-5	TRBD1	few	TGTGCCAGCAACCAGGGGGCTCGTCAGCCCCAGCATTTT	CASNQGARQPQHF
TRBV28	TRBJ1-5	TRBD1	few	TGTGCCAGCAGCGAGACAGGGAGAAGCAATCAGCCCCAGCATTTT	CASSETGRSNQPQHF
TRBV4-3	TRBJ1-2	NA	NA	TGCGCCAGCAGCCAAGAAGCGGACAGAAGTCCTGTAAACTATGGCTACACCTTC	CASSQEADRSPVNYGYTF
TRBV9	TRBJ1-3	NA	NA	TGTGCCAGCAGCTCTGAGGCGAACCCCAGCAACACCATATATTTT	CASSSEANPSNTIYF
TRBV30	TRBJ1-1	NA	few	TGTGCCTGGAGTGTTTGGAGGAACACTGAAGCTTTCTTT	CAWSVWRNTEAFF
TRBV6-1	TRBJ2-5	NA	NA	TGTGCCAGCAGTGAAGGGGCAGTCAGGGTGGAGACCCAGTACTTC	CASSEGAVRVETQYF
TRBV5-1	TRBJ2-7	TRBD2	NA	TGCGCCAGCAGCCCAAACGGGGGGGCCAGCGAGCAGTACTTC	CASSPNGGASEQYF
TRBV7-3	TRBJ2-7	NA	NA	TGTGCCAGCAGCTTATCTTCCGGGAGCTCCTACGAGCAGTACTTC	CASSLSSGSSYEQYF
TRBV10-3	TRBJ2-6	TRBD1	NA	TGTGCCTCACAGGGGGCTGGTGGGGCCAACGTCCTGACTTTC	CASQGAGGANVLTF
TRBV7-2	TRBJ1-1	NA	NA	TGTGCCAGCAGCTTAGCGCCCCCTCGAAGGGGCACTGAAGCTTTCTTT	CASSLAPPRRGTEAFF
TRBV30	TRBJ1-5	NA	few	TGTGCCTGGAGTAGGGACAACCTCCTCAATCAGCCCCAGCATTTT	CAWSRDNLLNQPQHF
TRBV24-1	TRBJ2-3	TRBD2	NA	TGTGCCACCAGTGGGGGGCGGGGACTAGCACGCACAGATACGCAGTATTTT	CATSGGRGLARTDTQYF
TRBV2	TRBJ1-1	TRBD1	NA	TGTGCCAGCAGAAGACAGGGGATCTCTATGAACACTGAAGCTTTCTTT	CASRRQGISMNTEAFF
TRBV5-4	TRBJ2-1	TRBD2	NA	TGTGCCAGCAGCCACGAGCGGGACTACAATGAGCAGTTCTTC	CASSHERDYNEQFF
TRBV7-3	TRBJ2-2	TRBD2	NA	TGTGCCAGCAGCCCCACGACTAGCGGGGGGGCTCGGGAGCTGTTTTTT	CASSPTTSGGARELFF
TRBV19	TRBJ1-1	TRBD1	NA	TGTGCCAGTAGTACCCCGGGACAGGGGAACACTGAAGCTTTCTTT	CASSTPGQGNTEAFF
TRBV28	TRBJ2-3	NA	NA	TGTGCCAGCAGTTCCGGGGAGGAAACAGATACGCAGTATTTT	CASSSGEETDTQYF
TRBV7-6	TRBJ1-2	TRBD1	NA	TGTGCCAGCAGCTTAGAGGGGGCGGCAAGCGGCTACACCTTC	CASSLEGAASGYTF
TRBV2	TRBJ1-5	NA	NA	TGTGCCAGCAGTGAAACGGGGTCGGATCAGCCCCAGCATTTT	CASSETGSDQPQHF
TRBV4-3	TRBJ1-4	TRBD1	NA	TGCGCCAGCAGCCGCTTCCCTTTGGACAGGACGGGAGCAACTAATGAAAAACTGTTTTTT	CASSRFPLDRTGATNEKLFF
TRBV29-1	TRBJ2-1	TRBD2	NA	TGCAGCCTATGGGGAGGGATGGGCGATGAGCAGTTCTTC	CSLWGGMGDEQFF
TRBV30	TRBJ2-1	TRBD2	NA	TGTGCCTGGAGTCCCCGCCCGACTAGCACAGGAAGGGGTGAGCAGTTCTTC	CAWSPRPTSTGRGEQFF
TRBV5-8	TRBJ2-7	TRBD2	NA	TGTGCCAGCAGCGGTGGACTAGCGGGACACGAGCAGTACTTC	CASSGGLAGHEQYF
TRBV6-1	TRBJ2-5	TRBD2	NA	TGTGCCAGCAGTGAGGGGACTAAACAAGAGACCCAGTACTTC	CASSEGTKQETQYF
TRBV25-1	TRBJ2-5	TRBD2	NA	TGTGCCAGCAGAGCGGGGGGGGGAGAGACCCAGTACTTC	CASRAGGGETQYF
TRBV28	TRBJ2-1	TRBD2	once	TGTGCCAGCAGTTTAAGCGGGGGGGCCTACAATGAGCAGTTCTTC	CASSLSGGAYNEQFF
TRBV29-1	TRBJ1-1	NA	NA	TGCAGCGTCACGGGGCGCGGGGACGTGAACACTGAAGCTTTCTTT	CSVTGRGDVNTEAFF
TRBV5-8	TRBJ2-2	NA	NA	TGTGCCAGCAGGCCTGAATGGATTGGAGGGACCACCGGGGAGCTGTTTTTT	CASRPEWIGGTTGELFF
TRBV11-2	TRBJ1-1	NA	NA	TGTGCCAGCAGCTTAGGTCCAGGGCCTACTGAAGCTTTCTTT	CASSLGPGPTEAFF
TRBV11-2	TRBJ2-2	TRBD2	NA	TGTGCCAGCAGCTTACTAGCGGGGGCGAACACCGGGGAGCTGTTTTTT	CASSLLAGANTGELFF
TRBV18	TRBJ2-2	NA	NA	TGTGCCAGCTCACCGTCACCGGGGAACACCGGGGAGCTGTTTTTT	CASSPSPGNTGELFF
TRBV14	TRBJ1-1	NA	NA	TGTGCCAGCAGCCTCGGCGGCGGGCGCGGTGACACTGAAGCTTTCTTT	CASSLGGGRGDTEAFF
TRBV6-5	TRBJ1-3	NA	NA	TGTGCCAGCAGGACAGCCGGAAACACCATATATTTT	CASRTAGNTIYF
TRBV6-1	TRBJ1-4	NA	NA	TGTGCCAGCCGGCAGGGGTATGAAAAACTGTTTTTT	CASRQGYEKLFF
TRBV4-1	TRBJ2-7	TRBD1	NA	TGCGCCAGCAGCCAAGGGGGACAGGGGATTACCTACGAGCAGTACTTC	CASSQGGQGITYEQYF
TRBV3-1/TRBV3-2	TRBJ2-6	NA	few	TGTGCCAGCAGCCAAGGTAAAAGGTATGGAGAGTCCGGGGCCAACGTCCTGACTTTC	CASSQGKRYGESGANVLTF
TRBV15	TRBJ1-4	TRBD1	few	TGTGCCACCAGCAGAGGGGGGACAGGGTATAAAAAACTGTTTTTT	CATSRGGTGYKKLFF
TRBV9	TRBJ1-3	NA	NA	TGTGCCAGCAGCGTAGGGGTAGGAGAGTCCTCTGGAAACACCATATATTTT	CASSVGVGESSGNTIYF
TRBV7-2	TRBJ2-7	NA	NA	TGTGCCAGCAGCGCCGTCCGCGGGTACGAGCAGTACTTC	CASSAVRGYEQYF
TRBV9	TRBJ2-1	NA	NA	TGTGCCAGCAGCGTAGGCCCCCCGTCTAGTAACAATGAGCAGTTCTTC	CASSVGPPSSNNEQFF
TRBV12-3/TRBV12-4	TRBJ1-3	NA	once	TGTGCCAGCGGTTCGGGTTCTGGAAACACCATATATTTT	CASGSGSGNTIYF
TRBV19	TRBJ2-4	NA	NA	TGTGCCAGTACCCCACCGAGGGCTGGCAAAAACATTCAGTACTTC	CASTPPRAGKNIQYF
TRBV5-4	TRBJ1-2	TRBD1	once	TGTGCCAGCAGCTTCGGGACAGGGTTTGCTAACTATGGCTACACCTTC	CASSFGTGFANYGYTF
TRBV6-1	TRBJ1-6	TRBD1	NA	TGTGCCAGCAGTGACCCACAGGGGAGTGGTAATTCACCCCTCCACTTT	CASSDPQGSGNSPLHF
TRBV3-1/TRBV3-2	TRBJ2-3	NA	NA	TGTGCCAGCAGCCACCTACGGGATACGCAGTATTTT	CASSHLRDTQYF
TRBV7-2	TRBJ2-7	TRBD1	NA	TGTGCCAGCAGCTTCGGACAGGGATACGAGCAGTACTTC	CASSFGQGYEQYF
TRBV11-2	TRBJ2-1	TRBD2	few	TGTGCCAGCAGCTTAATGGCGGGGGGTCGTTACAATGAGCAGTTCTTC	CASSLMAGGRYNEQFF